These 23 T cell receptor beta chains were sequenced from one sample in a study of shared clonotypes between healthy human individuals (TCRdb year 2020). The library was produced with the immunoSEQ multiplex PCR assay. TCRdb took this table from immuneACCESS and kept in-frame rearrangements with V and J called. Such tables lack part of the clones; where checked against another copy, unresolved V genes explain under half of the gap, and the rest is unexplained. Recorded for this sample are 1 million to 1.3 million clones; more than 75% of them occurred a single time. The ten largest clones represent roughly 0.62% of the sample. The sample taken for sequencing was memory CD4+ T cells from PBMCs. Explained via the paper, the cell subset or site label denotes: CD45RA-negative fraction. The receptors were sampled from a young man in good health. Some clones in this sample may be carry-over from other donors' samples.

V gene TRBV5-1 combines with J gene TRBJ2-7; 14 bases are shared with TRBD2. Per germline, CDR1 SGHRS and CDR2 YFSETQ. V shed 4 bases and J 2 bases; nucleotides not matched to a gene: 8. The CDR3 is made up of 17 amino acids. CDR3 nucleotides: TGCGCCAGCAGCAGACTAGCGGGAGGGCCGGGAACCTACGAGCAGTACTTC. It specifies CASSRLAGGPGTYEQYF.

V is TRBV19 and J is TRBJ2-1, with D possibly being TRBD2 (6 bases). Trimming removed 3 bases from V and 10 bases from J, with 31 bases in between. The CDR3 has 19 residues. CDR1 and CDR2 (germline): LNHDA, SQIVND (reference sequence). In nucleotides, the CDR3 is TGTGCCAGTAGTATTTTGATCGGGAGCAGAATGAGGGAAGGCAGCGAGCAGTTCTTC. Amino acid sequence: CASSILIGSRMREGSEQFF.

This clone was counted only a few times. The V gene is TRBV29-1, the J gene TRBJ1-3, with D tentatively TRBD1 (5 bases). V lost 6 bases, J lost 0 bases, and 15 bases lay in between. This CDR3 comprises 15 residues. Germline V gene sequence: CDR1 SQVTM, CDR2 ANQGSEA. The CDR3 reads CSVGRPGPSGNTIYF. The CDR3 DNA reads as TGCAGCGTGGGACGTCCTGGCCCCTCTGGAAACACCATATATTTT.

The gene calls are TRBV4-1 and TRBJ2-4; D not certain. V was shortened by 0 bases and J by 7 bases, with 16 bases between the two germline ends. This CDR3 is built from 16 residues. Per the germline V gene, CDR1 is MGHRA and CDR2 is YSYEKL. CDR3 residues: CASSQDLTEVWNIQYF. DNA of the CDR3: TGCGCCAGCAGCCAAGACCTGACCGAAGTTTGGAACATTCAGTACTTC.

CDR3 in DNA: TGTGCCAGCAGCTTGGATAATGGGGAGACCCAGTACTTC. It specifies CASSLDNGETQYF. The chain is built from TRBV5-4 and TRBJ2-5; D ambiguous. The V gene lost 0 bases and the J gene lost 5 bases, with 8 bases spanning the gap. CDR1 and CDR2 from the germline V gene are SGHNT and YYREEE (reference sequence). The CDR3 has 13 amino acids.

The chain links TRBV30 to TRBJ1-2; a weak D match, TRBD1 (6 bases). The V end was cut by 0 bases, the J end by 8 bases, with 10 bases between. This CDR3 is built from 12 residues. Germline V gene sequence: CDR1 GTSNPN, CDR2 SVGIG (reference sequence). The chain's CDR3 is CAWSVVGGGYTF. The CDR3 DNA reads as TGTGCCTGGAGTGTGGTGGGGGGCGGCTACACCTTC.

The chain joins TRBV4-1 to TRBJ2-7; D unclear. Germline V gene data show CDR1 as MGHRA and CDR2 as YSYEKL. The V end was cut by 0 bases, the J end by 0 bases, with 12 bases between. The CDR3 sequence is 16 residues long. The CDR3 sequence is CASSQDGVRSSYEQYF. DNA for the CDR3: TGCGCCAGCAGCCAAGATGGAGTGAGGAGCTCCTACGAGCAGTACTTC.

The chain has TRBV2 and TRBJ2-7; a possible D gene is TRBD2 (5 bases). Germline-derived CDR1 and CDR2 are SNHLY and FYNNEI. There are 14 residues in the CDR3. V lost 3 bases and J 3 bases, leaving 12 bases between the germline ends. In nucleotides, the CDR3 is TGTGCCAGCAGTGACCGATTGGGAGTCTACGAGCAGTACTTC. Translation gives CASSDRLGVYEQYF.

This chain connects TRBV27 to TRBJ2-7; the match to TRBD2 covers 14 bases. Germline V gene lookup returns CDR1 MNHEY and CDR2 SMNVEV (reference sequence). The trim removed 7 bases at V and 5 bases at J, leaving 7 bases unmatched. CDR3 size: 15 residues. This CDR3 reads CASKRLAGGEHEQYF. In nucleotides, the CDR3 is TGTGCCAGCAAGCGACTAGCGGGAGGGGAGCACGAGCAGTACTTC.

V gene TRBV10-3 combines with J gene TRBJ2-7, with TRBD1 identical over 7 bases. Germline V gene sequence: CDR1 ENHRY, CDR2 SYGVKD. The trim removed 0 bases at V and 6 bases at J, leaving 8 bases unmatched. The CDR3 length is 15 residues. The CDR3 loop reads CAISESKGARGEQYF. Written as DNA, the CDR3 is TGTGCCATCAGTGAGTCGAAGGGGGCCCGAGGCGAGCAGTACTTC.

The V gene is TRBV27, the J gene TRBJ1-4; 7 bases are a match to TRBD1. Germline assignment: CDR1 MNHEY and CDR2 SMNVEV (reference sequence). CDR3 length: 15 amino acids. The V gene end was trimmed by 5 bases and the J gene end by 8 bases; junction bases not matched to a gene: 11. CDR3 protein: CASSGLRGPGEKLFF. CDR3 sequence (DNA): TGTGCCAGCAGTGGTTTAAGGGGGCCAGGAGAAAAACTGTTTTTT.

A single count supports this clone. V and J are TRBV7-9 and TRBJ2-3; 8 nucleotides line up with TRBD2. Trimming removed 5 bases from V and 0 bases from J; junction bases left unmatched: 7. CDR1 SEHNR and CDR2 FQNEAQ come from the germline V gene (reference sequence). There are 16 residues in the CDR3. CDR3 DNA sequence: TGTGCCAGCAGCCAAATCGAGCGGGAGAGCACAGATACGCAGTATTTT. Protein sequence: CASSQIERESTDTQYF.

The chain carries TRBV11-2 and TRBJ2-1; TRBD2 agrees at 10 bases. There are 15 residues in the CDR3. The V gene's germline CDR1 is SGHAT and CDR2 FQNNGV. Trimming at V came to 0 bases and at J to 8 bases, leaving 4 bases not matched to a gene. The CDR3 region is CASSLDPAGGYEQFF. The DNA of the CDR3 is TGTGCCAGCAGCTTAGATCCAGCGGGAGGGTATGAGCAGTTCTTC.

The gene calls are TRBV2 and TRBJ2-7; 11 bases map to TRBD2. The CDR3 is 15 residues long. V was pared by 6 bases and J by 7 bases, with 11 bases of the junction left unmatched. Germline loops: CDR1 SNHLY, CDR2 FYNNEI. The CDR3 loop reads CASRRETSGKREQYF. CDR3 bases: TGTGCCAGCAGAAGGGAGACTAGCGGGAAAAGGGAGCAGTACTTC. Full variable domain (rest looked up from reference TRBV2 and TRBJ2-7): EPEVTQTPSHQVTQMGQEVILRCVPISNHLYFYWYRQILGQKVEFLVSFYNNEISEKSEIFDDQFSVERPDGSNFTLKIRSTKLEDSAMYFCASRRETSGKREQYFGPGTRLTVT.

For this clone: Being one base from a much bigger clone, this may be a read error. The identical CDR3 is also encoded by other nucleotide sequences in the sample. The CDR3 protein is CASSQTGSKNTEAFF. CDR3 bases: TGCGCCAGCAGCCAAACCGGGTCCAAAAACACCGAAGCTTTCTTT. The chain joins TRBV4-1 to TRBJ1-1; D call uncertain. The CDR3 covers 15 residues. Germline CDR1 reads MGHRA; CDR2 reads YSYEKL.

Details on this clone: A read error likely explains this, since a far larger clone differs by one base. This CDR3 is also generated by other DNA sequences in the sample. The V and J genes are TRBV29-1 and TRBJ1-1, with unresolved D. The CDR3 has 13 amino acids. The germline V gene has CDR1 SQVTM and CDR2 ANQGSEA. The CDR3 loop is CSVATIPYTEAFF. The CDR3, as DNA: TGCAGCGTTGCCACTATTCCCTACACTGAAGCCTTCTTT.

This chain connects TRBV2 to TRBJ2-1; D ambiguous. Germline assignment: CDR1 SNHLY and CDR2 FYNNEI. The V gene lost 6 bases and the J gene lost 3 bases, with 9 bases spanning the gap. CDR3 size: 13 residues. CDR3 loop: CASRGAYYNEQFF. The CDR3 nucleotides are TGTGCCAGCAGAGGAGCCTACTACAATGAGCAGTTCTTC.

The chain carries TRBV11-2 and TRBJ2-1, with D perhaps TRBD2 (6 bases). With 5 bases removed from V and 3 bases from J, the gap between germline ends came to 14 bases. CDR3 size: 15 residues. Germline CDR1 SGHAT, CDR2 FQNNGV. DNA of the CDR3: TGTGCCAGCAGCGTTTGGACTACGATCTACAATGAGCAGTTCTTC. This encodes CASSVWTTIYNEQFF. The variable domain in full, completed from reference TRBV11-2 and TRBJ2-1, reads EAGVAQSPRYKIIEKRQSVAFWCNPISGHATLYWYQQILGQGPKLLIQFQNNGVVDDSQLPKDRFSAERLKGVDSTLKIQPAKLEDSAVYLCASSVWTTIYNEQFFGPGTRLTVL.

This chain uses TRBV7-8 with TRBJ1-1, with D uncertain. CDR3 length: 14 residues. V was trimmed by 1 base and J by 1 base, leaving 7 bases between them. The germline CDR1 and CDR2 sequences are SGHVS and FQNEAQ. The DNA of the CDR3 is TGTGCCAGCAGCTTAGAGTCTAGGAACACTGAAGCTTTCTTT. Translated: CASSLESRNTEAFF.

V gene TRBV7-8 combines with J gene TRBJ2-3, with 8 positions matching TRBD2. The CDR3 sequence is 15 residues long. V shed 1 base and J 4 bases; nucleotides not matched to a gene: 4. Germline V lookup: CDR1 SGHVS, CDR2 FQNEAQ. The CDR3 coding sequence is TGTGCCAGCAGCTTAGTTCGGCGGGAGGCAGATACGCAGTATTTT. Protein product: CASSLVRREADTQYF.

This clone was counted at least ten times. The sample contains more than one DNA sequence encoding this CDR3. V is TRBV30 and J is TRBJ1-1; D is perhaps TRBD1 (5 bases). Between the trimmed V and J ends, which lost 3 bases and 0 bases, there was a span of 17 bases. Germline V CDR1 and CDR2: GTSNPN, SVGIG (reference sequence). The CDR3 loop spans 16 amino acids. The CDR3, as DNA: TGTGCCTGGAGCGCTTTTTGGGGGGGAATGAACACTGAAGCTTTCTTT. As protein: CAWSAFWGGMNTEAFF.

Only a few counts were recorded for this clone. CDR3 residues: CASSGLGRTYEQYF. CDR3 nucleotides: TGTGCCAGCAGTGGACTAGGACGGACCTACGAGCAGTACTTC. The rearrangement joins TRBV6-1 to TRBJ2-7; a possible D gene is TRBD2 (6 bases). CDR1 is MNHNS and CDR2 is SASEGT in the germline V gene. The CDR3 is 14 residues long. The V gene lost 4 bases and the J gene lost 2 bases, with 12 bases spanning the gap.

This sequence joins TRBV7-9 and TRBJ2-2; unclear D gene. The germline CDR1 and CDR2 sequences are SEHNR and FQNEAQ (reference sequence). This CDR3 is built from 14 residues. V lost 1 base to trimming and J lost 6 bases, with 9 bases between them. The DNA for the CDR3 is TGTGCCAGCAGCTTAGATTTTATAGCCGGGGAGCTGTTTTTT. Translating gives CASSLDFIAGELFF.